This is a list of T cell receptor beta chains from one sample in a study of cytomegalovirus exposure and HLA in healthy donors. Clones were read by immunoSEQ multiplex PCR, and TCRdb kept only the in-frame ones, dropping some. Here the sample spans about 63,000 clones, approximately 71% being singletons. The specimen was PBMCs. These TCRs come from a man between 50 and 59 years old in good health and CMV-seronegative. CDR3s include the opening cysteine and the closing phenylalanine or tryptophan. D genes are given only for firm matches. A row's size may be missing; if present it is once, few, many or a size class.

v_gene	abundance	d_gene	j_gene	CDR3aa	CDR3nt
TRBV27	NA	NA	TRBJ1-5	CASRQGRNQPQHF	TGTGCCAGCAGACAAGGGAGGAATCAGCCCCAGCATTTT
TRBV7-6	NA	NA	TRBJ2-2	CASSLASLGGTGELFF	TGTGCCAGCAGCTTAGCGAGCCTTGGAGGCACCGGGGAGCTGTTTTTT
TRBV6-1	NA	TRBD1	TRBJ1-5	CASSEAGGSNQPQHF	TGTGCCAGCAGTGAGGCAGGGGGTTCTAATCAGCCCCAGCATTTT
TRBV30	NA	TRBD2	TRBJ2-5	CAWSFGGGPREQYF	TGTGCCTGGAGTTTTGGCGGGGGGCCTCGGGAGCAGTACTTC
TRBV2	NA	TRBD2	TRBJ2-1	CASSGGLGRDEQFF	TGTGCCAGCAGTGGGGGACTAGGTCGGGATGAGCAGTTCTTC
TRBV18	NA	TRBD1	TRBJ1-5	CASSPTGLRGNQPQHF	TGTGCCAGCTCACCGACAGGGTTAAGGGGCAATCAGCCCCAGCATTTT
TRBV5-1	NA	TRBD1	TRBJ2-7	CASSSLADRGRGEQYF	TGCGCCAGCAGCTCTCTAGCCGACAGGGGGCGCGGCGAGCAGTACTTC
TRBV15	NA	NA	TRBJ2-5	CATSNRTGLETQYF	TGTGCCACCAGCAACCGAACAGGGCTGGAGACCCAGTACTTC
TRBV4-2	NA	NA	TRBJ1-2	CASSQDFAGKNYGYTF	TGTGCCAGCAGCCAAGATTTCGCCGGGAAAAACTATGGCTACACCTTC
TRBV19	once	NA	TRBJ1-3	CATSSRSSGNTIYF	TGTGCCACGTCATCTAGGTCCTCTGGAAACACCATATATTTT
TRBV7-9	NA	TRBD1	TRBJ1-1	CASSSNRGVVFGRTEAFF	TGTGCCAGCAGCTCTAACAGGGGGGTGGTTTTTGGCCGGACTGAAGCTTTCTTT
TRBV11-3	few	NA	TRBJ2-3	CASSASDPLRGGKDTQYF	TGTGCCAGCAGCGCCTCCGACCCCTTGCGGGGTGGAAAAGATACGCAGTATTTT
TRBV2	NA	TRBD1	TRBJ2-7	CASTTGVHEQYF	TGTGCCAGCACGACAGGGGTCCACGAGCAGTACTTC
TRBV30	NA	TRBD1	TRBJ1-2	CAWKPEGAGGYTF	TGTGCCTGGAAGCCCGAGGGGGCAGGTGGCTACACCTTC
TRBV6-6	NA	NA	TRBJ1-2	CASSNRTGYGYTF	TGTGCCAGCAGTAACAGGACGGGCTATGGCTACACCTTC
TRBV5-1	NA	TRBD2	TRBJ2-1	CASSGLAGGYNEQFF	TGCGCCAGCAGCGGACTAGCGGGGGGATACAATGAGCAGTTCTTC
TRBV9	once	TRBD1	TRBJ2-7	CASSIASGTGAEQYF	TGTGCCAGCAGCATAGCTTCCGGGACAGGGGCCGAGCAGTACTTC
TRBV5-1	NA	NA	TRBJ2-3	CASSPTTGISTDTQYF	TGCGCCAGCAGCCCCACAACAGGGATTAGCACAGATACGCAGTATTTT
TRBV6-4	NA	NA	TRBJ2-2	CASSDSMSGELFF	TGTGCCAGCAGTGACTCGATGAGCGGGGAGCTGTTTTTT
TRBV5-1	NA	NA	TRBJ1-4	CASSPREGLSNEKLFF	TGCGCCAGCAGCCCACGGGAGGGACTGTCTAATGAAAAACTGTTTTTT
TRBV19	NA	NA	TRBJ1-4	CASSMLTGGEKLFF	TGTGCCAGTAGTATGCTGACCGGAGGTGAAAAACTGTTTTTT
TRBV9	NA	TRBD2	TRBJ2-2	CASSLTLAGGLGTGELFF	TGTGCCAGCAGCTTGACCCTAGCGGGGGGCTTGGGCACCGGGGAGCTGTTTTTT
TRBV11-3	few	TRBD1	TRBJ2-7	CASSLGTGSYEQYF	TGTGCCAGCAGCTTAGGGACAGGATCCTACGAGCAGTACTTC
TRBV19	once	NA	TRBJ1-1	CASRLQGNTEAFF	TGTGCCAGTAGACTTCAGGGGAACACTGAAGCTTTCTTT
TRBV5-6	NA	NA	TRBJ2-5	CASSFEGTQYF	TGTGCCAGCAGCTTCGAGGGGACCCAGTACTTC
TRBV6-6	NA	NA	TRBJ1-1	CASKLVDRNTEAFF	TGTGCCAGCAAGTTGGTAGACAGAAACACTGAAGCTTTCTTT
TRBV5-1	NA	TRBD1	TRBJ2-5	CASSLDGDRNQETQYF	TGCGCCAGCAGCTTGGATGGGGACAGGAACCAAGAGACCCAGTACTTC
TRBV7-8	NA	TRBD2	TRBJ2-4	CASSPRTSGGPVHF	TGTGCCAGCAGCCCAAGGACTAGCGGGGGACCTGTCCACTTC
TRBV13	NA	NA	TRBJ2-7	CASSLGRDYEQYF	TGTGCCAGCAGCTTAGGTCGGGACTACGAGCAGTACTTC
TRBV5-4	NA	NA	TRBJ1-5	CASSLDQANQPQHF	TGTGCCAGCAGCTTGGACCAGGCTAATCAGCCCCAGCATTTT
TRBV5-1	NA	TRBD2	TRBJ2-3	CASSLASAGTDTQYF	TGCGCCAGCAGCTTGGCCTCAGCGGGGACAGATACGCAGTATTTT